Below are 28 T cell receptor beta chains sequenced from a single sample in a study of technical replicates of blood from a few donors. Sequenced by immunoSEQ multiplex PCR; TCRdb stores in-frame clones only, minus some. The table lists about 81,000 clones, roughly 96% of them singletons. The sequenced sample consisted of T cells isolated from PBMCs. These receptors originate from a human donor in good health.

This chain joins TRBV7-9 and TRBJ2-4; D gene uncertain. Looked up from germline, CDR1 is SEHNR and CDR2 is FQNEAQ (reference sequence). The CDR3 covers 9 residues. V was shortened by 11 bases and J by 15 bases, with 14 bases between the two germline ends. As DNA, the CDR3 is TGTGCCGTCGGGTCGGAACGGTACTTC. The encoded protein is CAVGSERYF.

The V and J genes are TRBV9 and TRBJ2-5, with TRBD2 matching 11 bases. With 0 bases clipped from V and 1 base from J, the junction kept 11 bases outside the gene matches. This CDR3 spans 19 amino acids. Germline lookup yields CDR1 SGDLS and CDR2 YYNGEE. Written as DNA, the CDR3 is TGTGCCAGCAGCGTAGGGGGGCTAGCGGGGGGCCGACCCCAAGAGACCCAGTACTTC. Amino acid sequence: CASSVGGLAGGRPQETQYF.

The rearrangement joins TRBV4-1 to TRBJ1-2; 7 positions match TRBD1. Trimming cost V 0 bases and J 8 bases; bases outside gene matches: 6. This CDR3 has 14 amino acids. From germline, CDR1 is MGHRA and CDR2 YSYEKL. The CDR3 sequence is CASSQELRGPGYTF. The CDR3 nucleotides are TGCGCCAGCAGCCAAGAGTTGAGGGGGCCGGGCTACACCTTC.

The V and J genes are TRBV9 and TRBJ2-7, with D possibly TRBD1 on 7 matching bases. Germline CDR1 is SGDLS and CDR2 is YYNGEE. V was trimmed by 0 bases and J by 7 bases, leaving 17 bases between them. CDR3 length equals 15 residues. DNA of the CDR3: TGTGCCAGCAGCGTAGCCAACTTCGGGGGACAGGAGCAGTACTTC. This translates into CASSVANFGGQEQYF.

V gene TRBV27 combines with J gene TRBJ2-3; no firm D call. The germline V gene encodes CDR1 MNHEY and CDR2 SMNVEV (reference sequence). The CDR3 loop spans 12 amino acids. Trimming stripped 5 bases from V and 1 base from J, with 4 bases between. CDR3: CASSLRTDTQYF. The CDR3 DNA follows: TGTGCCAGCAGTCTTCGCACAGATACGCAGTATTTT.

The genes are TRBV12-5 and TRBJ1-3; possibly TRBD1 for D (6 bases). Trimming pared 2 bases from V and 3 bases from J, leaving 23 bases between. Germline V gene lookup returns CDR1 LGHNT and CDR2 FRNRAP. This CDR3 comprises 19 residues. The CDR3 DNA follows: TGTGCTAGTGGTTTGTGGAAGACAGGCCAATCTTCGATTGGAAACACCATATATTTT. It translates to CASGLWKTGQSSIGNTIYF.

The chain uses TRBV6-5 and TRBJ2-1; D unclear. This CDR3 spans 16 amino acids. Germline CDR1 and CDR2: MNHEY and SVGAGI. V was shortened by 4 bases and J by 1 base, with 14 bases between the two germline ends. The CDR3 region has the DNA TGTGCCAGCAGTTCCGAAATAGCCTGGTCCTACAATGAGCAGTTCTTC. Its protein is CASSSEIAWSYNEQFF.

The CDR3 bases are TGCGCCAGCAGCCAAGTAGGTCGACAGGCTTGGTTCGACACTTTCTTT. Protein: CASSQVGRQAWFDTFF. This chain links TRBV4-1 with TRBJ1-1; TRBD1 is a possible D gene (6 bases). This CDR3 is built from 16 residues. In germline, CDR1 is MGHRA, CDR2 YSYEKL. Trimming shortened V by 1 base and J by 12 bases, and 24 bases separated the two germline ends.

The V and J genes are TRBV9 and TRBJ2-3; 7 bases agree with TRBD1. CDR1 and CDR2 from the germline V gene are SGDLS and YYNGEE. CDR3 length: 14 amino acids. With 4 bases clipped from V and 5 bases from J, the junction kept 7 bases outside the gene matches. The CDR3 loop is CASSKGQSKDTQYF. In DNA form, the CDR3 reads TGTGCCAGCAGCAAGGGACAGTCCAAAGATACGCAGTATTTT.

This clone is a singleton in its sample. The V and J genes are TRBV10-1 and TRBJ1-1; D is undetermined. The germline gives CDR1 WNHNN, CDR2 SYGVQD (reference sequence). V lost 0 bases to trimming and J lost 5 bases, with 7 bases between them. The CDR3 runs to 13 residues. CDR3 coding DNA: TGCGCCAGCAGTGAGTCGACCAGGACTGAAGCTTTCTTT. Encoded protein: CASSESTRTEAFF.

The J gene is TRBJ2-5, the V gene TRBV4-1; TRBD1 might be the D (5 bases). This CDR3 has 15 residues. The germline V gene has CDR1 MGHRA and CDR2 YSYEKL. Trimming took 1 base from V and 5 from J, leaving 14 bases between them. The CDR3 here is CASSQVGQGGETQYF. CDR3 coding DNA: TGCGCCAGCAGCCAAGTGGGGCAGGGCGGCGAGACCCAGTACTTC.

This chain connects TRBV6-4 to TRBJ2-1, with 9 bases matching TRBD2. This CDR3 is 15 amino acids long. With 6 bases clipped from V and 1 base from J, the junction kept 4 bases outside the gene matches. Looked up from germline, CDR1 is MRHNA and CDR2 is SNTAGT. CDR3 in DNA: TGTGCCAGCAGCGCCCTAGCGGGATCCTACAATGAGCAGTTCTTC. Translation gives CASSALAGSYNEQFF.

Worth noting for this clone: A read error may produce the germline difference seen at one junction end. The J gene is TRBJ1-1, the V gene TRBV5-1, with TRBD1 as a possible D gene (5 bases). The CDR3 covers 14 residues. Germline assignment: CDR1 SGHRS and CDR2 YFSETQ. DNA of the CDR3: TGCGCCAGCAGCACGCAACCGACAGATTCTGAGGCTTTCTTT. This sequence encodes CASSTQPTDSEAFF.

The chain couples TRBV6-1 to TRBJ2-5; TRBD1 matches 7 bases. CDR1 is MNHNS and CDR2 is SASEGT in the germline V gene. The trim removed 7 bases at V and 7 bases at J, leaving 0 bases unmatched. The CDR3 is made up of 10 amino acids. The CDR3 sequence is CASTGGTQYF. In DNA form, the CDR3 reads TGTGCCAGCACAGGGGGGACCCAGTACTTC.

This chain joins TRBV27 and TRBJ1-2; 12 nucleotides match TRBD1. CDR1 is MNHEY, CDR2 SMNVEV, per germline (reference sequence). Trimming took 5 bases from V and 8 from J; bases not matched to a gene: 9. The CDR3 has 15 residues. The CDR3, as DNA: TGTGCCAGCAGTCTCCGGGACAGGGGGCCTTTGGGCTACACCTTC. Protein sequence: CASSLRDRGPLGYTF.

The V and J genes are TRBV19 and TRBJ2-1; D may be TRBD2 (6 bases). The V end was cut by 6 bases, the J end by 9 bases, with 18 bases between. From germline, CDR1 is LNHDA and CDR2 SQIVND (reference sequence). The CDR3 loop spans 14 amino acids. The CDR3 spells CASSAGQPGGEQFF. DNA of the CDR3: TGTGCCAGTAGCGCGGGCCAGCCCGGGGGTGAGCAGTTCTTC.

The CDR3 region has the DNA TGCGCCAGCAGCTTCCCTAATACGACAGGCCAGACTGAAGCTTTCTTT. Protein sequence: CASSFPNTTGQTEAFF. This sequence joins TRBV5-1 and TRBJ1-1; a possible D gene is TRBD1 (6 bases). V shed 2 bases and J shed 5 bases, with 19 bases lying between them. This CDR3 has 16 residues. Per germline, CDR1 SGHRS and CDR2 YFSETQ.

V is TRBV9 and J is TRBJ1-3; maybe TRBD1 (5 bases). The V gene lost 4 bases and the J gene lost 8 bases, with 19 bases spanning the gap. The CDR3 has 15 amino acids. Germline V gives CDR1 SGDLS, CDR2 YYNGEE. DNA for the CDR3: TGTGCCAGCAGCATCTCGGCGGGGCAGGGTGACACCATATATTTT. Its protein product is CASSISAGQGDTIYF.

This chain links TRBV6-1 with TRBJ1-2; D is perhaps TRBD1 (5 bases). The V gene lost 0 bases and the J gene lost 8 bases, with 19 bases spanning the gap. CDR3 length equals 16 residues. Germline V gene lookup returns CDR1 MNHNS and CDR2 SASEGT. CDR3 nucleotide sequence: TGTGCCAGCAGTGAAGCGCCCGGGACTGCACGGAGGGGCTACACCTTC. Amino acids: CASSEAPGTARRGYTF.

V gene TRBV7-3 combines with J gene TRBJ1-1; D ambiguous. V lost 2 bases, J lost 1 base, and 11 bases lay in between. Per the germline V gene, CDR1 is SGHTA and CDR2 is FQGTGA. This CDR3 spans 15 amino acids. CDR3: CASSLLNLENTEAFF. DNA of the CDR3: TGTGCCAGCAGCTTATTGAATCTAGAGAACACTGAAGCTTTCTTT.

This sequence joins TRBV5-1 and TRBJ2-5; tentative D call: TRBD1 (6 bases). The germline V and J ends were trimmed by 4 bases and 2 bases, with 15 bases remaining between them. CDR3 length: 15 amino acids. CDR1 is SGHRS and CDR2 is YFSETQ in the germline V gene. CDR3 sequence: CASSLRGTDQETQYF. CDR3 DNA sequence: TGCGCCAGCAGCCTGAGGGGGACGGATCAAGAGACCCAGTACTTC.

On this clone: The germline gene is not matched at one end of the junction; a read error may be the cause. This chain connects TRBV7-7 to TRBJ2-7; possibly TRBD2 for D (5 bases). Germline V gene data show CDR1 as SSHAT and CDR2 as FNYEAQ (reference sequence). This CDR3 is 15 amino acids long. CDR3 bases: TGTGCTAGCAGCAAAAATCCGGACTCATCCTACGAGCAGTACTTC. It is translated as CASSKNPDSSYEQYF.

The gene calls are TRBV7-6 and TRBJ1-2; D is possibly TRBD1 (6 bases). Germline CDR1 and CDR2: SGHVS and FNYEAQ. V lost 1 base to trimming and J lost 2 bases, with 8 bases between them. This CDR3 has 14 amino acids. The CDR3 DNA reads TGTGCCAGCAGCTTAGGGACAGCCAACTATGGCTACACCTTC. It translates to CASSLGTANYGYTF.

The chain is built from TRBV5-6 and TRBJ2-2; no reliable D call. Germline V gene data show CDR1 as SGHDT and CDR2 as YYEEEE. V dropped 4 bases and J dropped 2 bases, with 9 bases sitting between them. This CDR3 is built from 14 residues. The CDR3 sequence is CASSLRSNTGELFF. The CDR3 DNA reads TGTGCCAGCAGCCTGCGGTCAAACACCGGGGAGCTGTTTTTT.

V gene TRBV6-5 combines with J gene TRBJ2-3, with D maybe TRBD2 (5 bases). Per the germline V gene, CDR1 is MNHEY and CDR2 is SVGAGI. The germline V and J ends were trimmed by 2 bases and 2 bases, with 11 bases remaining between them. The CDR3 totals 15 residues. The CDR3 DNA reads as TGTGCCAGCAGTTACCGATGGGGAGACACAGATACGCAGTATTTT. Translated, it gives CASSYRWGDTDTQYF.

This sequence joins TRBV27 and TRBJ2-5, with 7 bases matching TRBD1. Per the germline V gene, CDR1 is MNHEY and CDR2 is SMNVEV (reference sequence). The CDR3 loop spans 16 amino acids. The trim removed 0 bases at V and 5 bases at J, leaving 9 bases unmatched. The CDR3 sequence is CASSLSDTTGVETQYF. In DNA form, the CDR3 reads TGTGCCAGCAGTTTATCCGATACTACAGGGGTGGAGACCCAGTACTTC.

The chain links TRBV7-9 to TRBJ2-1, with a possible D match to TRBD1 (5 bases). Germline V gene data show CDR1 as SEHNR and CDR2 as FQNEAQ (reference sequence). This CDR3 comprises 14 residues. V lost 3 bases and J lost 4, with 10 bases in between. The CDR3: CASSLERQYNEQFF. The DNA for the CDR3 is TGTGCCAGCAGCTTGGAAAGACAGTACAATGAGCAGTTCTTC.

This chain joins TRBV28 and TRBJ2-2; D ambiguous. With 8 bases removed from V and 5 bases from J, the gap between germline ends came to 9 bases. CDR1 is MDHEN, CDR2 SYDVKM, per germline. The CDR3 runs 12 residues. The CDR3 nucleotides read TGTGCCAGCTTCGGCGGAACCGGGGAGCTGTTTTTT. Translation gives CASFGGTGELFF.